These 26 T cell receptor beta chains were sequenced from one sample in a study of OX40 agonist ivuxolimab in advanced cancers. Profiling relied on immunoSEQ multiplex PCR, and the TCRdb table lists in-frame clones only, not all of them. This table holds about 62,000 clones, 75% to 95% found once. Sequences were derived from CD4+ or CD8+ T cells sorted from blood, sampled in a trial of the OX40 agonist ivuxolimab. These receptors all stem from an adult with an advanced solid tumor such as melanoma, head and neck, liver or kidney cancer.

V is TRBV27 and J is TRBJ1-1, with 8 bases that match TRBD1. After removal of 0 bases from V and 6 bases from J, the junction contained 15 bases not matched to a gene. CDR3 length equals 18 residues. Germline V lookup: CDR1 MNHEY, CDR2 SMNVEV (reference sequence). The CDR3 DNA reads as TGTGCCAGCAGTTTATCAACCGTACAGGGGGGGGGCGGGGCTGAAGCTTTCTTT. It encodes CASSLSTVQGGGGAEAFF.

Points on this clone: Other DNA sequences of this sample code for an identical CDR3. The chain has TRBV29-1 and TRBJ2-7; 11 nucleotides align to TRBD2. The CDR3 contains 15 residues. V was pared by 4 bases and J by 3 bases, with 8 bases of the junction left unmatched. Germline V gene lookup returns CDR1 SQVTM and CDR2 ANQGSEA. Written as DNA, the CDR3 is TGCAGCGTTGCTTTTAGCGGGAGGGCCATCTACGAGCAGTACTTC. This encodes CSVAFSGRAIYEQYF.

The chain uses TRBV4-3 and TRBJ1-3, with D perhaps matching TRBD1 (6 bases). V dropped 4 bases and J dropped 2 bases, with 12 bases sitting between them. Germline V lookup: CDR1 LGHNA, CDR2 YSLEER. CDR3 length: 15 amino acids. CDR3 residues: CASSLTDRTGNTIYF. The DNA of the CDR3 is TGCGCCAGCAGCCTCACTGACAGGACTGGAAACACCATATATTTT.

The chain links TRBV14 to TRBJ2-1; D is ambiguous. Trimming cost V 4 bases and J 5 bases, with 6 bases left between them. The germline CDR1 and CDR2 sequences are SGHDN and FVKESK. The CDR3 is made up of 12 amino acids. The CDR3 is CASSLWDNEQFF. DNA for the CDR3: TGTGCCAGCAGCCTCTGGGACAATGAGCAGTTCTTC.

The CDR3 DNA follows: TGCGCCAGCAGTGAGCTCGGACTAGCGCGCACAGATACGCAGTATTTT. Protein: CASSELGLARTDTQYF. The V and J genes are TRBV10-1 and TRBJ2-3, with 9 positions matching TRBD2. CDR3 length equals 16 residues. After removal of 2 bases from V and 1 base from J, the junction contained 4 bases not matched to a gene. Per the germline V gene, CDR1 is WNHNN and CDR2 is SYGVQD (reference sequence).

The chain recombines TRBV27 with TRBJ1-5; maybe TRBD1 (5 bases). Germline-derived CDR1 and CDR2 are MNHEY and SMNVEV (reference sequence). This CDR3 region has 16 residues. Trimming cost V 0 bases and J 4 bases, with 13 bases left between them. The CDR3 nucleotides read TGTGCCAGCAGTTTATCATCAGGGTCTCTAAATCAGCCCCAGCATTTT. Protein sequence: CASSLSSGSLNQPQHF.

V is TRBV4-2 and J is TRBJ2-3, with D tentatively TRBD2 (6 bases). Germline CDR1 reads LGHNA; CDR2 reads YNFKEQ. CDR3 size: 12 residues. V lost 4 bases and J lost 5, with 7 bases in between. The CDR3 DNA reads TGTGCCAGCAGCCCGGAGGGAGATACGCAGTATTTT. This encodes CASSPEGDTQYF.

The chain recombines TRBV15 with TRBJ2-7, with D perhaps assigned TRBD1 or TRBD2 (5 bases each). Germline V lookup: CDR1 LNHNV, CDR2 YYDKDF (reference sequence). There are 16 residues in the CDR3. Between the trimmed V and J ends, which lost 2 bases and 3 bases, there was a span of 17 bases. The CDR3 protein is CATSRPPGTNGYEQYF. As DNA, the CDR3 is TGTGCCACCAGCAGACCCCCGGGGACCAACGGCTACGAGCAGTACTTC.

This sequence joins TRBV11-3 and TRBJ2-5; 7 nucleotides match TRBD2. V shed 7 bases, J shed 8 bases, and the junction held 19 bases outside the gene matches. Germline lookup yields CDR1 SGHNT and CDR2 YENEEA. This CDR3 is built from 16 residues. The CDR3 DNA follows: TGTGCCAGCACACCCCGCGGGGGTCAGGCCGCACGAACCCAGTACTTC. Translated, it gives CASTPRGGQAARTQYF.

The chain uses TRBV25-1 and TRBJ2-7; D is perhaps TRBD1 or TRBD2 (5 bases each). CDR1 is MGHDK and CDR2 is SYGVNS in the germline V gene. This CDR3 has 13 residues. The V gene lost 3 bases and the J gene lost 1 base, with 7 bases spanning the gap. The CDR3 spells CASSDWGSYEQYF. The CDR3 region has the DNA TGTGCCAGCAGTGATTGGGGGTCCTACGAGCAGTACTTC.

The CDR3 here is CASSQEDKASGPTDTQYF. The CDR3 DNA sequence: TGCGCCAGCAGCCAAGAAGATAAGGCTAGCGGACCCACAGATACGCAGTATTTT. The rearrangement links TRBV4-3 to TRBJ2-3; 7 bases agree with TRBD2. The CDR3 covers 18 residues. J gave up 2 bases and V 0 bases, and 11 bases lay outside the gene matches. Germline loops: CDR1 LGHNA, CDR2 YSLEER.

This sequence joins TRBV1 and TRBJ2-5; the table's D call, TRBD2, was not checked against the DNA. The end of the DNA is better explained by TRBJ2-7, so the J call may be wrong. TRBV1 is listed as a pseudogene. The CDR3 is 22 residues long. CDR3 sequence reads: CTSSQWPILTSGRAERSYEQYF. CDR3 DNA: TGCACCAGCAGCCAATGGCCCATCTTGACTAGCGGGAGGGCCGAGAGGTCCTACGAGCAGTACTTC.

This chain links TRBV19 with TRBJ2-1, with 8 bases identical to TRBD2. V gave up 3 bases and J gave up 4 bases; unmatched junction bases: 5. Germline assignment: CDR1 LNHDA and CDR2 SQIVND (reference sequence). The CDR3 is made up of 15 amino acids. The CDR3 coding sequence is TGTGCCAGTAGTATTGCAGCGGGAGTATACAATGAGCAGTTCTTC. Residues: CASSIAAGVYNEQFF. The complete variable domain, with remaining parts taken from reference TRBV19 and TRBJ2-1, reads DGGITQSPKYLFRKEGQNVTLSCEQNLNHDAMYWYRQDPGQGLRLIYYSQIVNDFQKGDIAEGYSVSREKKESFPLTVTSAQKNPTAFYLCASSIAAGVYNEQFFGPGTRLTVL.

In nucleotides, the CDR3 is TGCGCCAGCAGCTTTATTCAGGACGTGCCTCTCCAAGAGACCCAGTACTTC. Its translation is CASSFIQDVPLQETQYF. The chain joins TRBV5-1 to TRBJ2-5; D unclear. Germline V gives CDR1 SGHRS, CDR2 YFSETQ. The CDR3 is 17 residues long. The germline V and J ends were trimmed by 2 bases and 1 base, with 18 bases remaining between them.

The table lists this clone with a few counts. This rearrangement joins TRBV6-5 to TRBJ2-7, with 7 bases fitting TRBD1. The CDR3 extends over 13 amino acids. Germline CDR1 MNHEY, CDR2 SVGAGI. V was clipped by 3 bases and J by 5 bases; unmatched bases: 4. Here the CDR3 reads CASSYQGENEQYF. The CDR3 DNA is TGTGCCAGCAGTTATCAGGGGGAAAACGAGCAGTACTTC.

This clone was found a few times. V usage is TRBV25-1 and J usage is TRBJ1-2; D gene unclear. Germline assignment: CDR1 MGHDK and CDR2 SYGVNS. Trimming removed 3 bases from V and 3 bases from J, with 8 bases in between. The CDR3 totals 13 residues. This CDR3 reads CASSDGPYYGYTF. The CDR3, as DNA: TGTGCCAGCAGTGACGGACCATACTATGGCTACACCTTC.

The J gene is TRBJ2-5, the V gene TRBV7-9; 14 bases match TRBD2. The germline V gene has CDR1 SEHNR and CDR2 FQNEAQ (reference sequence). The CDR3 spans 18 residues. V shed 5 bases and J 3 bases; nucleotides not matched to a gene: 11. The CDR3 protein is CASSRLGLAGAREETQYF. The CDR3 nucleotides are TGTGCCAGCAGCCGCCTGGGACTAGCGGGAGCCCGTGAAGAGACCCAGTACTTC.

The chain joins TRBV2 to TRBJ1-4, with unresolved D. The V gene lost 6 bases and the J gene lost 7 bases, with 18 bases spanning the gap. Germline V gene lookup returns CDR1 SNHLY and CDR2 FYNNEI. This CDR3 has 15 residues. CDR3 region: CASSATRADGEKLFF. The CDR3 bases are TGTGCCAGCAGCGCTACTCGCGCAGATGGTGAAAAACTGTTTTTT.

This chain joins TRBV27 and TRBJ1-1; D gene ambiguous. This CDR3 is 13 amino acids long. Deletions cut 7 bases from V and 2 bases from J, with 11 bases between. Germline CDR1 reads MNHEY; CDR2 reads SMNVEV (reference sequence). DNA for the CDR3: TGTGCCAGCACCCGAGATGGCAACACTGAAGCTTTCTTT. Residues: CASTRDGNTEAFF.

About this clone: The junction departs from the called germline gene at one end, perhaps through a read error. The CDR3 DNA reads TGCGCCAGCAGTTTGGGACAGGGAGTGAATCAGCCCCAGCATTTT. The encoded protein is CASSLGQGVNQPQHF. The gene calls are TRBV5-1 and TRBJ1-5; 9 bases map to TRBD1. Germline V CDR1 and CDR2: SGHRS, YFSETQ. This CDR3 has 15 residues.

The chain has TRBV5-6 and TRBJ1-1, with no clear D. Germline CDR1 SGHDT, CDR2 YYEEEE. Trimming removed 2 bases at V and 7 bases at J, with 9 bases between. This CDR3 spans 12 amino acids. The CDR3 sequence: CASSLLDGEAFF. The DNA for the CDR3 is TGTGCCAGCAGCTTACTGGACGGTGAAGCTTTCTTT.

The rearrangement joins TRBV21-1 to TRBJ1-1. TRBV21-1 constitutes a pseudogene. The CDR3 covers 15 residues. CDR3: CASSKGGGGNTEAFF. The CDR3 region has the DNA TGTGCCAGCAGCAAAGGAGGAGGGGGGAACACTGAAGCTTTCTTT.

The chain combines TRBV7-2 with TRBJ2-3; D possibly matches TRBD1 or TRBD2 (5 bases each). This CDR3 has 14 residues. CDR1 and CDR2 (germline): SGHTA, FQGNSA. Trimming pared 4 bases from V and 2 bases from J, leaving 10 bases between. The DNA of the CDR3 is TGTGCCAGCAGCTCATATGGGACCACAGATACGCAGTATTTT. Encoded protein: CASSSYGTTDTQYF.

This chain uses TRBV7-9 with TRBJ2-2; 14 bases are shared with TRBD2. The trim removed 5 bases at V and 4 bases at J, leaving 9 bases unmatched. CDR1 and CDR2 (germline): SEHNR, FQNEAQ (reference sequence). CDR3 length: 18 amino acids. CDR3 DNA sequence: TGTGCCAGCAGCAGCGGACTAGCGGGAGGACGGGGCACCGGGGAGCTGTTTTTT. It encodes CASSSGLAGGRGTGELFF.

The CDR3 here is CASSSSGRGYEQYF. CDR3 DNA sequence: TGTGCCAGCAGCTCGAGCGGGAGGGGTTACGAGCAGTACTTC. The chain recombines TRBV13 with TRBJ2-7; 10 positions match TRBD2. Looked up from germline, CDR1 is PRHDT and CDR2 is FYEKMQ (reference sequence). With V trimmed by 4 bases and J by 4 bases, 4 bases remained unmatched. This CDR3 comprises 14 residues.

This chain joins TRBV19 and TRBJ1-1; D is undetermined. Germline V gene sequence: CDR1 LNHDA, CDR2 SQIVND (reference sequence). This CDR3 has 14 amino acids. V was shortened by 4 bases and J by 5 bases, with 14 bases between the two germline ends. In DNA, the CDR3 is TGTGCCAGTAGTACCCTGAGGGTGGGTACTGAAGCTTTCTTT. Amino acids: CASSTLRVGTEAFF.